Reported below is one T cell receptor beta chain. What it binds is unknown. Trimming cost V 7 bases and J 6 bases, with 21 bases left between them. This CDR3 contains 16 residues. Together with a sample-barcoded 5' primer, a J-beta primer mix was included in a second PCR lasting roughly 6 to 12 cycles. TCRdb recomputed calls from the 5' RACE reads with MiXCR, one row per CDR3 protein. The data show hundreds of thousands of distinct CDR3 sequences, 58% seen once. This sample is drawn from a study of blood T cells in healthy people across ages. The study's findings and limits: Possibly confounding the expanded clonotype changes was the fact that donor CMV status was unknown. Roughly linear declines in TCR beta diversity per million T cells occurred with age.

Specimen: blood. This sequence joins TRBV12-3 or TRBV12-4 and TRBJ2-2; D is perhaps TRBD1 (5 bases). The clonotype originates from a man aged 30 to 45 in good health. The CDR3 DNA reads TGTGCCAGCACCCCCATAACCGCAGGGCCCCCCGGGGAGCTGTTTTTT. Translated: CASTPITAGPPGELFF.